This entry concerns a single T cell receptor beta chain. This specimen belongs to a study of blood T cell repertoires in COVID-19. Study in general: Italy, Spain and the United States were the sources of the convalescent and acute COVID-19 samples. From T cells, B-cell-depleted T cells, or PBMCs came the material, which was cDNA or gDNA.

The data were produced by immunoSEQ multiplex PCR, yet TCRdb's version contains in-frame clones alone and is incomplete. The sample yields 200,000 to 250,000 clones, 90% seen once. Clinical histories supplied by participants themselves formed the basis of cohort assignment. People in the exposed group encountered a COVID-19 case within 2 weeks before entering the study. This receptor was identified in a man younger than 40 who had been exposed to COVID-19. Sequencing input: PBMCs or T cells enriched from blood (not recorded which).

Written as DNA, the CDR3 is TGTGCCAGCCTTGGGACTCCGAACACAGATACGCAGTATTTT. It codes for CASLGTPNTDTQYF. The chain uses TRBV2 and TRBJ2-3; tentative D call: TRBD2 (6 bases). V lost 8 bases, J lost 2 bases, and 14 bases lay in between. Germline V gene lookup returns CDR1 SNHLY and CDR2 FYNNEI. The CDR3 sequence is 14 residues long.